This T cell receptor (beta chain) was profiled in a study of blood T cell repertoires in COVID-19. On the study more broadly: Acute and convalescent COVID-19 samples came from the United States, Italy and Spain. PBMCs, B-cell-depleted T cells, or T cells were the source of the cDNA or gDNA that made up the material.

The CDR3 spans 15 residues. Germline assignment: CDR1 LGHNT and CDR2 FRNRAP. V lost 4 bases, J lost 5 bases, and 17 bases lay in between. In the source study's methods: Reference gene primer amplification gave estimated nucleated cell counts. Profiled with immunoSEQ multiplex PCR; TCRdb holds only in-frame clones, not every one. V and J calls plus clone size are reproduced from that table; the DNA served to infer D and trimming. The data contain about 59,000 clones, 65% to 80% of them singletons. The chain joins TRBV12-5 to TRBJ1-1; D is unclear. The TCR originated in a man in his sixties with acute or convalescent COVID-19. Sequenced input: peripheral blood. The CDR3 DNA follows: TGTGCTAGTGGTTCGCCCGATGGGAGAAAGACTGAAGCTTTCTTT. The encoded protein is CASGSPDGRKTEAFF.